One sample yielded the 23 T cell receptor beta chains listed below, sequenced in a study of identical twins. MiXCR, run by TCRdb on the 5' RACE reads, gives a single entry per CDR3 protein. The sample comprises 1.5 million to 2 million distinct CDR3 sequences, about 32% of which are singletons, and about 0.27% rests with the top ten. Sequenced: cord blood. These receptor sequences come from a newborn girl in good health.

The sample holds a few counts of this clonotype. V is TRBV5-1 and J is TRBJ2-3; 8 bases align to TRBD2. The CDR3 has 13 amino acids. J lost 6 bases, V lost 5 bases, and 5 bases had no gene match. Germline loops: CDR1 SGHRS, CDR2 YFSETQ. CDR3 bases: TGCGCCAGCAGGTGGCGGGGGGCGGATACGCAGTATTTT. Encoded protein: CASRWRGADTQYF.

This clonotype appeared a few times. This rearrangement joins TRBV20-1 to TRBJ2-7, with TRBD1 matching 7 bases. CDR3 length: 17 residues. CDR1 and CDR2 from the germline V gene are DFQATT and SNEGSKA (reference sequence). The J segment lost 1 base and the V segment lost 6 bases, leaving 18 bases of the junction unmatched. The CDR3: CSAKVMELGTVSYEQYF. DNA for the CDR3: TGCAGTGCGAAGGTTATGGAGTTGGGGACAGTTTCCTACGAGCAGTACTTC.

This clonotype was detected ten times or more. The chain is built from TRBV7-8 and TRBJ1-2; D is undetermined. The CDR3 has 13 amino acids. The V end was cut by 2 bases, the J end by 1 base, with 5 bases between. Germline V gene data show CDR1 as SGHVS and CDR2 as FQNEAQ. The CDR3 region is CASSLLDNYGYTF. For the CDR3, the DNA is TGTGCCAGCAGCTTACTGGATAACTATGGCTACACCTTC.

This chain joins TRBV5-1 and TRBJ2-1; 10 positions agree with TRBD2. The end of the DNA is better explained by TRBJ2-7, so the J call may be wrong. The germline gives CDR1 SGHRS, CDR2 YFSETQ. The CDR3 covers 16 residues. CDR3 loop: CASSLALAGAFNEQYF. Here the CDR3 DNA reads TGCGCCAGCAGCTTGGCCCTAGCGGGGGCCTTCAATGAGCAGTACTTC.

This clonotype has just a few counts. The genes are TRBV28 and TRBJ2-1; TRBD2 might be the D (6 bases). Germline V gene sequence: CDR1 MDHEN, CDR2 SYDVKM. Trimming shortened V by 5 bases and J by 6 bases, and 11 bases separated the two germline ends. CDR3 size: 13 residues. CDR3 in DNA: TGTGCCAGCAGTCGGATGGGGGGCAATGAGCAGTTCTTC. Residues: CASSRMGGNEQFF.

V gene TRBV10-3 combines with J gene TRBJ2-3; TRBD2 agrees at 10 bases. CDR3 length equals 19 residues. Germline lookup yields CDR1 ENHRY and CDR2 SYGVKD. Germline trimming cut 0 bases from V and 9 bases from J; bases unmatched to any gene: 18. The CDR3 nucleotides read TGTGCCATCAGTGAGTCGAAAACGCGGCCTAGCGGGAGAGGACACACGCAGTATTTT. Its protein product is CAISESKTRPSGRGHTQYF.

The V and J genes are TRBV20-1 and TRBJ2-5; 7 bases fit TRBD2. This CDR3 spans 15 amino acids. Germline CDR1 and CDR2: DFQATT and SNEGSKA (reference sequence). With V trimmed by 0 bases and J by 5 bases, 9 bases remained unmatched. The CDR3 is CSAREDGGWGETQYF. The DNA of the CDR3 is TGCAGTGCTAGAGAGGACGGGGGGTGGGGGGAGACCCAGTACTTC.

This sequence joins TRBV7-2 and TRBJ2-3; D gene unclear. This CDR3 has 13 amino acids. The V end was cut by 4 bases, the J end by 3 bases, with 8 bases between. Germline loops: CDR1 SGHTA, CDR2 FQGNSA. The CDR3 region has the DNA TGTGCCAGCAGCTGGGTAACTACAGATACGCAGTATTTT. It specifies CASSWVTTDTQYF.

J is TRBJ1-1 and V is TRBV9, with a tentative D call TRBD1 (5 bases). Germline loops: CDR1 SGDLS, CDR2 YYNGEE. The CDR3 is 14 amino acids. V gave up 0 bases and J gave up 6 bases, with 12 bases separating them. CDR3 sequence (DNA): TGTGCCAGCAGCGTAGGGGGCGGGATCGCTGAAGCTTTCTTT. Translation gives CASSVGGGIAEAFF.

This clonotype was detected many times. The CDR3 loop is CASSLGLGSTDTQYF. The CDR3 nucleotides read TGCGCCAGCAGCTTGGGACTAGGGTCCACAGATACGCAGTATTTT. The genes are TRBV5-1 and TRBJ2-3; D is possibly TRBD2 (6 bases). The CDR3 runs to 15 residues. Germline V CDR1 and CDR2: SGHRS, YFSETQ. Trimming cost V 0 bases and J 2 bases, with 10 bases left between them.

This chain joins TRBV6-1 and TRBJ2-3; D gene ambiguous. V was shortened by 7 bases and J by 4 bases, with 15 bases between the two germline ends. The CDR3 length is 14 residues. Germline V CDR1 and CDR2: MNHNS, SASEGT. CDR3 in DNA: TGTGCCAGCACCCTACAGAAACTCCCAGATACGCAGTATTTT. This translates into CASTLQKLPDTQYF.

This clonotype has more than one count but fewer than ten. The chain uses TRBV20-1 and TRBJ2-1, with no clear D. The V gene lost 1 base and the J gene lost 2 bases, with 12 bases spanning the gap. The CDR3 consists of 15 residues. Per the germline V gene, CDR1 is DFQATT and CDR2 is SNEGSKA (reference sequence). CDR3 amino acids: CSARGPWVPYNEQFF. CDR3 bases: TGCAGTGCTAGAGGTCCATGGGTTCCCTACAATGAGCAGTTCTTC.

The V call is TRBV2, the J call TRBJ2-3; 9 bases map to TRBD1. CDR1 is SNHLY and CDR2 is FYNNEI in the germline V gene. This CDR3 comprises 16 residues. J lost 1 base, V lost 6 bases, and 8 bases had no gene match. CDR3 protein: CASSPTGQGRTDTQYF. CDR3 sequence (DNA): TGTGCCAGCAGCCCAACGGGACAGGGCCGCACAGATACGCAGTATTTT.

This clonotype was detected only a few times. J is TRBJ2-4 and V is TRBV6-1; D remains ambiguous. Matching the DNA end better, TRBJ2-7 makes the J call doubtful. Germline CDR1 is MNHNS and CDR2 is SASEGT. This CDR3 comprises 11 residues. CDR3 loop: CASTIQFEQYF. The CDR3, as DNA: TGTGCCAGCACCATACAGTTCGAGCAGTACTTC.

The genes are TRBV6-5 and TRBJ2-2; 7 bases line up with TRBD1. The trim removed 2 bases at V and 5 bases at J, leaving 5 bases unmatched. Looked up from germline, CDR1 is MNHEY and CDR2 is SVGAGI. CDR3 length: 15 residues. Written as DNA, the CDR3 is TGTGCCAGCAGTTACGGGACAGTTGCTACCGGGGAGCTGTTTTTT. It codes for CASSYGTVATGELFF.

In its sample, this clonotype was seen a few times. The DNA of the CDR3 is TGTGCCAGCAGTTCAACTAGCGGGAGCTACAATGAGCAGTACTTC. This encodes CASSSTSGSYNEQYF. The chain has TRBV27 and TRBJ2-7, with 11 bases matching TRBD2. V gave up 4 bases and J gave up 7 bases; unmatched junction bases: 9. Germline V lookup: CDR1 MNHEY, CDR2 SMNVEV (reference sequence). The CDR3 consists of 15 residues.

The rearrangement joins TRBV12-3 or TRBV12-4 to TRBJ2-5, with D unresolved. This CDR3 is built from 16 residues. Deletions cut 5 bases from V and 7 bases from J, with 23 bases between. CDR3 amino acids: CASSLRRVPTHLTQYF. CDR3 bases: TGTGCCAGCAGTCTCAGACGGGTACCCACTCACCTGACCCAGTACTTC.

V is TRBV6-4 and J is TRBJ2-2, with 9 bases identical to TRBD2. The CDR3 contains 16 residues. From germline, CDR1 is MRHNA and CDR2 SNTAGT. V shed 0 bases, J shed 4 bases, and the junction held 3 bases outside the gene matches. The DNA for the CDR3 is TGTGCCAGCAGTGACTCGTGGCGGGAGGGCACCGGGGAGCTGTTTTTT. Protein: CASSDSWREGTGELFF.

The chain combines TRBV7-2 with TRBJ2-1, with 8 bases aligning to TRBD2. Germline-derived CDR1 and CDR2 are SGHTA and FQGNSA. V was clipped by 5 bases and J by 1 base; unmatched bases: 10. This CDR3 comprises 17 residues. CDR3: CASSQRVAGPSYNEQFF. The CDR3 DNA reads as TGTGCCAGCAGCCAGCGAGTAGCGGGACCTTCCTACAATGAGCAGTTCTTC.

This clonotype turned up a few times. The gene calls are TRBV7-2 and TRBJ1-1; a possible D gene is TRBD1 (6 bases). Germline lookup yields CDR1 SGHTA and CDR2 FQGNSA. CDR3 length: 14 amino acids. Deletions cut 1 base from V and 4 bases from J, with 10 bases between. DNA of the CDR3: TGTGCCAGCAGCTTAGTGTGGGGGCGCACTGAAGCTTTCTTT. This encodes CASSLVWGRTEAFF.

This clonotype was observed a few times. The genes are TRBV4-2 and TRBJ1-5; a weak D match, TRBD1 (5 bases). The CDR3 runs to 16 residues. Trimming left V 0 bases short and J 2 bases short, with 11 bases between. CDR1 is LGHNA and CDR2 is YNFKEQ in the germline V gene. CDR3: CASSQEGGSGNQPQHF. CDR3 bases: TGTGCCAGCAGCCAAGAGGGGGGAAGTGGCAATCAGCCCCAGCATTTT.

The chain combines TRBV28 with TRBJ2-1; the match to TRBD2 covers 10 bases. In germline, CDR1 is MDHEN, CDR2 SYDVKM. The CDR3 length is 17 residues. J gave up 2 bases and V 1 base, and 5 bases lay outside the gene matches. In DNA, the CDR3 is TGTGCCAGCAGTTTATCGGGACTAGCGAAAGCCTACAATGAGCAGTTCTTC. Its translation is CASSLSGLAKAYNEQFF.

This clonotype was seen more than once but under ten times. The chain has TRBV10-3 and TRBJ1-2; 7 positions match TRBD1. This CDR3 spans 13 amino acids. V shed 8 bases and J 8 bases; nucleotides not matched to a gene: 11. Germline V gene lookup returns CDR1 ENHRY and CDR2 SYGVKD. The CDR3 nucleotides read TGTGCCATCGGAGACAGGGACTCGATCGGCTACACCTTC. It specifies CAIGDRDSIGYTF.